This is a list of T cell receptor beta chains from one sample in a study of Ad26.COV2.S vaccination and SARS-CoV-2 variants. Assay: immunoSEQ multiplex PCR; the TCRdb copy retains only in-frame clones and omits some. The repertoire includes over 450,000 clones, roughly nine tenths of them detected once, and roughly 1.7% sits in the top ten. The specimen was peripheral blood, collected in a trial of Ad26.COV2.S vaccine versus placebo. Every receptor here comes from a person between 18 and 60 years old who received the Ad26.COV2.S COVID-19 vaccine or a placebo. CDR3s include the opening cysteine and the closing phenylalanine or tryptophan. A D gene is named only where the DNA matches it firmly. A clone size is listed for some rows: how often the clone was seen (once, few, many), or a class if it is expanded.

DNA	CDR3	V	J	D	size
TGCGCCAGCAGCCCCGGACTAGCGCACGGGGAGACCCAGTACTTC	CASSPGLAHGETQYF	TRBV5-1	TRBJ2-5	TRBD2	NA
TGTGCCAGCAGTTTAGACTACCGAATCCAAGAGACCCAGTACTTC	CASSLDYRIQETQYF	TRBV28	TRBJ2-5	NA	once
TGTGCCAGCAGCTTTAATCCCGGGGGCTGGGGGGCCGAGCAGTACTTC	CASSFNPGGWGAEQYF	TRBV5-6	TRBJ2-7	NA	NA
TGTGCCAGCAGGGGGACAGGGGGAACGGCTTTCTTT	CASRGTGGTAFF	TRBV2	TRBJ1-1	TRBD1	few
TGTGCCAGCAGTGAGTCAACAGCCATAACTAGCACAGATACGCAGTATTTT	CASSESTAITSTDTQYF	TRBV25-1	TRBJ2-3	NA	few
TGCAGCGTTGTGGGGACCCTCTTCTACAATGAGCAGTTCTTC	CSVVGTLFYNEQFF	TRBV29-1	TRBJ2-1	NA	once
TGTGCCAGCAGTGAAGCCGGGACAGCTGGAAGCACCATATATTTT	CASSEAGTAGSTIYF	TRBV25-1	TRBJ1-3	TRBD1	NA
TGTGCCAGCAGTTCTACAGGGGGGACCACTGAAGCTTTCTTT	CASSSTGGTTEAFF	TRBV28	TRBJ1-1	TRBD1	NA
TGTGCCAGCAGCCTAGCGGGAGTAGAGCAGTTCTTC	CASSLAGVEQFF	TRBV14	TRBJ2-1	TRBD2	NA
TGCAGCGTTGGATTTAGTGGAGGGGCCCAGTACTTC	CSVGFSGGAQYF	TRBV29-1	TRBJ2-5	NA	NA
TGTGCCAGTACGTACGGACCCCATCAGCCCCAGCATTTT	CASTYGPHQPQHF	TRBV19	TRBJ1-5	NA	many
TGTGCCAGCAGTGATTTGGGACAGGGGTCCCGCTATGGCTACACCTTC	CASSDLGQGSRYGYTF	TRBV25-1	TRBJ1-2	TRBD1	NA
TGTGCCAGCAGCCCGACGGATTATAATTCACCCCTCCACTTT	CASSPTDYNSPLHF	TRBV6-5	TRBJ1-6	NA	NA
TGTGCCAGTTGCGGTGGGCAGTCCTATGGCTACACCTTC	CASCGGQSYGYTF	TRBV19	TRBJ1-2	NA	NA
TGCGCCAGCAGCTGGAGACAGGGATGGTACAATGAGCAGTTCTTC	CASSWRQGWYNEQFF	TRBV5-1	TRBJ2-1	TRBD1	once
TGTGCCAGCAGCGACTGGCGGGGGGCTTACAATGAGCAGTTCTTC	CASSDWRGAYNEQFF	TRBV5-6	TRBJ2-1	TRBD2	NA
TGCGCCAGCAGCTTACGAGGGACAGGGCTGAACACTGAAGCTTTCTTT	CASSLRGTGLNTEAFF	TRBV5-1	TRBJ1-1	TRBD1	NA
TGTGCCAGCAGTGTGGGGACAGGGAGGACCCTAGCCAAAAACATTCAGTACTTC	CASSVGTGRTLAKNIQYF	TRBV25-1	TRBJ2-4	TRBD1	NA
TGTGCCACCAGTGAAAGTGGACAGGGGGTTAATCAGCCCCAGCATTTT	CATSESGQGVNQPQHF	TRBV24-1	TRBJ1-5	TRBD1	NA
TGTGCCAGCAGCCCCCGGGCTGACAATGAGCAGTTCTTC	CASSPRADNEQFF	TRBV5-4	TRBJ2-1	NA	NA
TGTGCCAGCAGCAGCCAAAGCTTCACTAGCGGGGGGGCCATTGGGCAGTTCTTC	CASSSQSFTSGGAIGQFF	TRBV9	TRBJ2-1	TRBD2	NA
TGTGCCAGCAGCTTGGGGCAGCGAACCTACGAGCAGTACTTC	CASSLGQRTYEQYF	TRBV5-4	TRBJ2-7	NA	NA
TGTGCCAGCAGCTCAGGGGCCTTGGGGTATGGCTACACCTTC	CASSSGALGYGYTF	TRBV7-2	TRBJ1-2	NA	NA
TGTGCCAGCAGTTACCGGACGGGGAACACTGAAGCTTTCTTT	CASSYRTGNTEAFF	TRBV6-5	TRBJ1-1	NA	NA
TGTGCCAGCAGCCGTAAGACAGGCTACGAGCAGTACTTC	CASSRKTGYEQYF	TRBV14	TRBJ2-7	NA	NA
TGCGCCAGCAGCCAAGGCCAGGCCGGCGGCTATGGCTACACCTTC	CASSQGQAGGYGYTF	TRBV4-1	TRBJ1-2	NA	NA
TGTGCCAGTCAAAAGGGAACACACACTGAAGCTTTCTTT	CASQKGTHTEAFF	TRBV6-5	TRBJ1-1	NA	NA
TGTGCCAGCAGCTTAAGTGACCTTGGAAACACCATATATTTT	CASSLSDLGNTIYF	TRBV11-2	TRBJ1-3	NA	NA
TGTGCCAGCAGCCTCACCGGGACAGGGGCATACAATGAGCAGTTCTTC	CASSLTGTGAYNEQFF	TRBV11-3	TRBJ2-1	TRBD1	NA
TGTGCCAGCACCTCGACAGGGACTAATGAAAAACTGTTTTTT	CASTSTGTNEKLFF	TRBV7-9	TRBJ1-4	TRBD1	NA
TGCGCCAGCAGCTTGCAGGGTACCTACGAGCAGTACTTC	CASSLQGTYEQYF	TRBV5-1	TRBJ2-7	NA	NA